This T cell receptor (beta chain) appears in the sequencing data of a study of T cell changes during pregnancy in multiple sclerosis. This clone appeared a single time. The method was immunoSEQ multiplex PCR; TCRdb's version includes in-frame clones alone and lacks a portion of them. The repertoire holds tens of thousands of clones, with roughly 90% as singletons. This clonotype originated in a female donor with multiple sclerosis, enrolled in a pregnancy study. Sequences were derived from CD8+ T cells from peripheral blood mononuclear cells, sampled before pregnancy.

The CDR3 DNA sequence: TGTGCCAGCAGCTCAGGGGCCACCGGGGAGCTGTTTTTT. Encoded protein: CASSSGATGELFF. This chain connects TRBV27 to TRBJ2-2; D possibly corresponds to TRBD1 (6 bases). This CDR3 spans 13 amino acids. The germline gives CDR1 MNHEY, CDR2 SMNVEV (reference sequence). Trimming took off 6 bases at V and 4 bases at J, with 9 bases between the two ends.